The 16 T cell receptor beta chains below all came from one sample that was sequenced in a study of cytomegalovirus exposure and HLA in healthy donors. The PCR made use of 60 Vbeta and 13 Jbeta primers. The table came from immunoSEQ multiplex PCR; TCRdb's copy has only in-frame clones and leaves some out. Here the sample spans 190,000 or so clones, less than 90% being singletons. The source material was PBMCs. Receptors originate from a man aged 45 to 65 in good health and CMV-seronegative.

The chain has TRBV30 and TRBJ2-7; D perhaps matches TRBD2 (6 bases). CDR1 and CDR2 from the germline V gene are GTSNPN and SVGIG (reference sequence). Trimming left V 0 bases short and J 0 bases short, with 30 bases between. This CDR3 has 21 residues. The CDR3 region is CAWSVYTVDFRFGSHSYEQYF. In DNA, the CDR3 is TGTGCCTGGAGTGTGTACACAGTCGATTTTCGGTTCGGGAGCCACTCCTACGAGCAGTACTTC.

The chain joins TRBV7-2 to TRBJ2-3; 7 bases fit TRBD2. The CDR3 is 16 residues long. With V trimmed by 4 bases and J by 2 bases, 9 bases remained unmatched. Germline CDR1 reads SGHTA; CDR2 reads FQGNSA. The CDR3 DNA reads as TGTGCCAGCAGCTCTACGGGGAGGGGTCACACAGATACGCAGTATTTT. It translates to CASSSTGRGHTDTQYF.

The chain uses TRBV6-1 and TRBJ2-5, with D unresolved. CDR3 length: 12 residues. Per germline, CDR1 MNHNS and CDR2 SASEGT. The V and J ends lost 6 bases and 1 base respectively, with 6 bases between them. The CDR3 region is CASRPGQETQYF. Written as DNA, the CDR3 is TGTGCCAGCAGACCAGGCCAAGAGACCCAGTACTTC.

This chain uses TRBV7-3 with TRBJ2-1; D remains unclear. CDR1 SGHTA and CDR2 FQGTGA come from the germline V gene. There are 12 residues in the CDR3. V lost 2 bases to trimming and J lost 6 bases, with 5 bases between them. The CDR3 here is CASSLQSNEQFF. CDR3 DNA sequence: TGTGCCAGCAGCTTACAGTCCAATGAGCAGTTCTTC.

The V and J genes are TRBV9 and TRBJ1-3; D is unresolved. CDR3 length: 15 amino acids. The V and J ends lost 4 bases and 4 bases respectively, with 15 bases between them. Looked up from germline, CDR1 is SGDLS and CDR2 is YYNGEE. CDR3 amino acids: CASSLREDLGNTIYF. In DNA form, the CDR3 reads TGTGCCAGCAGCCTAAGGGAGGACTTGGGAAACACCATATATTTT.

This clone is a singleton in its sample. V gene TRBV2 combines with J gene TRBJ1-5; TRBD1 might be the D (6 bases). Germline V gene data show CDR1 as SNHLY and CDR2 as FYNNEI. The CDR3 spans 15 residues. V was cut by 2 bases and J by 5 bases, with 13 bases left in between. The CDR3 is CASSERQGRDQPQHF. The DNA for the CDR3 is TGTGCCAGCAGTGAAAGGCAGGGGCGGGATCAGCCCCAGCATTTT.

The V gene is TRBV7-9, the J gene TRBJ2-5; 10 positions agree with TRBD1. This CDR3 has 13 residues. Trimming took 1 base from V and 10 from J; bases not matched to a gene: 3. Germline V lookup: CDR1 SEHNR, CDR2 FQNEAQ (reference sequence). CDR3 in amino acids: CASSLDGTGVQYF. CDR3 DNA sequence: TGTGCCAGCAGCTTAGACGGGACAGGGGTCCAGTACTTC.

The V call is TRBV5-5, the J call TRBJ2-5, with 7 bases aligning to TRBD1. The DNA end is a closer match to TRBJ2-7, so the J assignment may be wrong. The CDR3 totals 14 residues. Germline V lookup: CDR1 SGHKS, CDR2 YYEKEE (reference sequence). The CDR3 loop reads CASNYLTGPYEQYF. Written as DNA, the CDR3 is TGTGCCAGCAACTACTTGACAGGGCCCTACGAGCAGTACTTC.

The chain is built from TRBV18 and TRBJ2-5; D remains unclear. This CDR3 has 13 amino acids. Trimming pared 4 bases from V and 5 bases from J, leaving 11 bases between. Germline CDR1 reads KGHSH; CDR2 reads LQKENI. This CDR3 is CASSLDTGETQYF. Written as DNA, the CDR3 is TGTGCCAGCTCACTAGATACCGGGGAGACCCAGTACTTC.

The chain recombines TRBV5-4 with TRBJ2-5; 10 bases are shared with TRBD2. CDR3 length: 17 residues. The V and J ends lost 1 base and 5 bases, in that order; junction bases with no gene match: 11. CDR1 is SGHNT, CDR2 YYREEE, per germline (reference sequence). The CDR3 protein is CASSLRLSSGSLETQYF. CDR3 DNA sequence: TGTGCCAGCAGCTTGAGATTGTCTAGCGGGAGTCTGGAGACCCAGTACTTC.

This chain uses TRBV7-9 with TRBJ2-1; D is perhaps TRBD2 (6 bases). The CDR3 loop spans 11 amino acids. The germline CDR1 and CDR2 sequences are SEHNR and FQNEAQ (reference sequence). The V and J ends lost 8 bases and 4 bases respectively, with 6 bases between them. CDR3 nucleotides: TGTGCCAGCGCGGGGTACAATGAGCAGTTCTTC. Translating it yields CASAGYNEQFF.

The chain recombines TRBV21-1 with TRBJ1-2; the table's D call, TRBD1, was not checked against the DNA. TRBV21-1 is labeled a pseudogene. This CDR3 has 13 residues. The chain's CDR3 is CASRGDREHGYTF. Written as DNA, the CDR3 is TGTGCCAGCAGAGGGGACAGGGAGCATGGCTACACCTTC.

The V call is TRBV7-2, the J call TRBJ2-5; 13 bases match TRBD2. The CDR3 has 15 residues. Germline CDR1 is SGHTA and CDR2 is FQGNSA. The trim removed 2 bases at V and 6 bases at J, leaving 3 bases unmatched. CDR3 region: CASSLTSGGEKTQYF. The DNA of the CDR3 is TGTGCCAGCAGCTTAACTAGCGGGGGGGAAAAGACCCAGTACTTC.

V gene TRBV7-9 combines with J gene TRBJ1-6; D is undetermined. CDR1 and CDR2 (germline): SEHNR, FQNEAQ (reference sequence). V lost 5 bases and J lost 7, with 12 bases in between. This CDR3 contains 14 residues. CDR3 DNA sequence: TGTGCCAGCAGCCTCGACACGAGCAATTCACCCCTCCACTTT. Protein sequence: CASSLDTSNSPLHF.

This sequence joins TRBV6-6 and TRBJ2-5; tentative D call: TRBD2 (5 bases). V lost 6 bases, J lost 5 bases, and 13 bases lay in between. CDR3 size: 13 residues. Per the germline V gene, CDR1 is MNHNY and CDR2 is SVGAGI (reference sequence). The CDR3 here is CASSTGSWETQYF. The CDR3 DNA is TGTGCCAGCAGCACGGGGAGCTGGGAGACCCAGTACTTC.

This chain's CDR3 is CASSLRTGLNEQYF. The CDR3 DNA sequence: TGTGCCAGCAGCTTGAGGACAGGATTGAACGAGCAGTACTTC. The V gene is TRBV5-4, the J gene TRBJ2-5, with TRBD1 matching 7 bases. The end of the DNA fits TRBJ2-7 better, so the J call may be wrong. This CDR3 has 14 residues. Germline CDR1 is SGHNT and CDR2 is YYREEE (reference sequence).